The 28 T cell receptor beta chains in this list originate from one sample, sequenced in a study of blood T cell repertoires in COVID-19. The table came from immunoSEQ multiplex PCR; TCRdb's copy has only in-frame clones and leaves some out. The sample has 150,000 or so clones, over 70% seen once. Sequencing used peripheral blood. The origin of the receptors is a man aged 55 to 70 with acute or convalescent COVID-19.

This clone was observed a single time. The gene calls are TRBV4-1 and TRBJ1-1; D not certain. The V end lost 1 base, the J end lost 1 base, and 19 bases lay between the germline ends. This CDR3 is 18 amino acids long. Germline V gene data show CDR1 as MGHRA and CDR2 as YSYEKL. CDR3 DNA: TGCGCCAGCAGCCAAGGGACTCCTCTTCGGTTGGAGAACACTGAAGCTTTCTTT. It yields the protein CASSQGTPLRLENTEAFF.

The V gene is TRBV18, the J gene TRBJ1-1, with a possible D match to TRBD1 (5 bases). The germline gives CDR1 KGHSH, CDR2 LQKENI. Trimming cost V 6 bases and J 1 base, with 15 bases left between them. CDR3 size: 15 residues. CDR3 residues: CASSFIGVRNTEAFF. CDR3 DNA sequence: TGTGCCAGCTCTTTCATAGGGGTGAGGAACACTGAAGCTTTCTTT.

For this clone: The junction departs from the called germline gene at one end, perhaps through a read error. This chain uses TRBV7-9 with TRBJ1-1; D unclear. The CDR3 is 12 residues long. Germline CDR1 and CDR2: SEHNR and FQNEAQ (reference sequence). CDR3 sequence: CASSLDAPLPLF. The CDR3 DNA sequence: TGTGCCAGCAGCTTAGATGCGCCTCTACCCCTTTTT.

The count of this clone is one. This chain links TRBV5-6 with TRBJ1-2; a possible D gene is TRBD1 (6 bases). This CDR3 has 15 amino acids. Germline CDR1 and CDR2: SGHDT and YYEEEE. The ends were cut back, 1 base at V and 2 bases at J, with 12 bases in the middle. The CDR3 is CASSLFRQENYGYTF. CDR3 in DNA: TGTGCCAGCAGCTTGTTCAGACAGGAAAACTATGGCTACACCTTC.

The J gene is TRBJ2-3, the V gene TRBV7-2, with TRBD2 matching over 7 bases. The CDR3 has 17 residues. The germline V gene has CDR1 SGHTA and CDR2 FQGNSA. The ends lost 6 bases at V and 0 bases at J; junction bases unmatched: 12. The CDR3 spells CASSHTGGSTSTDTQYF. CDR3 DNA: TGTGCCAGCAGTCATACCGGGGGGTCGACTAGCACAGATACGCAGTATTTT.

This chain uses TRBV19 with TRBJ1-6; the match to TRBD1 covers 8 bases. The CDR3 length is 14 residues. The V and J ends lost 6 bases and 3 bases, in that order; junction bases with no gene match: 1. Germline values: CDR1 LNHDA, CDR2 SQIVND (reference sequence). The CDR3 DNA reads as TGTGCCAGTAGGGACAGGGTCTATAATTCACCCCTCCACTTT. Encoded protein: CASRDRVYNSPLHF.

This clone was counted a single time. V gene TRBV7-4 combines with J gene TRBJ2-7, with D possibly TRBD2 on 6 matching bases. CDR3 length: 13 amino acids. CDR1 is SGHVT and CDR2 is SQSDAQ in the germline V gene. The ends were cut back, 5 bases at V and 4 bases at J, with 12 bases in the middle. This chain's CDR3 is CASSPGLKYEQYF. The CDR3 DNA sequence: TGTGCCAGCAGCCCGGGACTGAAATACGAGCAGTACTTC.

This chain connects TRBV4-3 to TRBJ2-7, with D maybe TRBD2 (6 bases). Germline V lookup: CDR1 LGHNA, CDR2 YSLEER. The CDR3 length is 16 residues. The V end lost 1 base, the J end lost 2 bases, and 15 bases lay between the germline ends. The CDR3 region has the DNA TGCGCCAGCAGCCAAGGAACGGGGGTCACGACCTACGAGCAGTACTTC. Encoded protein: CASSQGTGVTTYEQYF.

Remarks on this clone: Other DNA sequences within the sample encode an identical CDR3. V gene TRBV5-4 combines with J gene TRBJ2-2, with TRBD1 matching 8 bases. The germline V gene has CDR1 SGHNT and CDR2 YYREEE (reference sequence). The CDR3 consists of 15 residues. V lost 2 bases and J lost 5; bases outside the gene matches: 5. This chain's CDR3 is CASSLGQGGTGELFF. CDR3 in DNA: TGTGCCAGCAGCTTAGGACAGGGCGGGACCGGGGAGCTGTTTTTT.

The rearrangement uses TRBV10-3 and TRBJ1-1; tentative D call: TRBD1 (6 bases). Germline V gene lookup returns CDR1 ENHRY and CDR2 SYGVKD. CDR3 size: 14 residues. Trimming took 6 bases from V and 6 from J, leaving 17 bases between them. This CDR3 is CAIRGGQGSAEAFF. The CDR3 DNA is TGTGCCATCAGGGGGGGGCAAGGGAGCGCTGAAGCTTTCTTT.

The chain employs TRBV9 and TRBJ2-1; 9 nucleotides match TRBD2. This CDR3 has 16 amino acids. V lost 0 bases and J lost 5; bases outside the gene matches: 6. Germline values: CDR1 SGDLS, CDR2 YYNGEE. DNA of the CDR3: TGTGCCAGCAGCGTAGAGGCTCTAGCGGGGAACAATGAGCAGTTCTTC. Amino acids: CASSVEALAGNNEQFF.

V is TRBV7-2 and J is TRBJ2-3, with 12 bases that match TRBD2. There are 16 residues in the CDR3. Trimming cost V 5 bases and J 11 bases; bases outside gene matches: 14. Germline loops: CDR1 SGHTA, CDR2 FQGNSA. As DNA, the CDR3 is TGTGCCAGCAGCCCTAGCGGGGGGGCTGGATATACGTTGCAGTATTTT. This gives the protein CASSPSGGAGYTLQYF.

This clone was counted between two and nine times. This chain links TRBV19 with TRBJ1-2, with a possible D match to TRBD1 (5 bases). In germline, CDR1 is LNHDA, CDR2 SQIVND (reference sequence). This CDR3 is built from 15 residues. V dropped 6 bases and J dropped 6 bases, with 20 bases sitting between them. CDR3 sequence: CASSVSQGVVDGYTF. The CDR3 DNA reads as TGTGCCAGTAGCGTCTCTCAAGGGGTCGTAGATGGCTACACCTTC.

The chain combines TRBV6-2 or TRBV6-3 with TRBJ1-6; TRBD1 matches 7 bases. V dropped 6 bases and J dropped 9; count of bases not matched to a gene: 11. The CDR3 length is 15 residues. Germline V lookup: CDR1 MNHEY, CDR2 SVGEGT. The CDR3 sequence: CASSPGTVIGSPLHF. The CDR3, as DNA: TGTGCCAGCAGCCCCGGGACAGTTATCGGTTCACCCCTCCACTTT.

This rearrangement joins TRBV24-1 to TRBJ2-3; TRBD2 might be the D (7 bases). This CDR3 is 12 amino acids long. The germline gives CDR1 KGHDR, CDR2 SFDVKD. The V end lost 3 bases, the J end lost 8 bases, and 8 bases lay between the germline ends. In nucleotides, the CDR3 is TGTGCCACCAGTGATAGGGGGGGTACGCAGTATTTT. Its protein is CATSDRGGTQYF.

V usage is TRBV6-2 or TRBV6-3 and J usage is TRBJ2-7, with D hard to call. CDR3 size: 12 residues. The germline V and J ends were trimmed by 3 bases and 2 bases, with 5 bases remaining between them. Per the germline V gene, CDR1 is MNHEY and CDR2 is SVGEGT. The CDR3: CASSYRTYEQYF. CDR3 in DNA: TGTGCCAGCAGTTATCGTACCTACGAGCAGTACTTC.

V and J are TRBV3-1 (or the pseudogene TRBV3-2) and TRBJ1-4; weak D call: TRBD1 (5 bases). The V gene lost 1 base and the J gene lost 8 bases, with 14 bases spanning the gap. Germline lookup yields CDR1 LGHDT and CDR2 YNNKEL (reference sequence). The CDR3 consists of 15 residues. The CDR3 DNA is TGTGCCAGCAGCCAAGGCCGGCAGGGCTACGAAAAACTGTTTTTT. Protein: CASSQGRQGYEKLFF.

The chain carries TRBV5-4 and TRBJ1-2; no definite D call. CDR1 and CDR2 (germline): SGHNT, YYREEE (reference sequence). The CDR3 extends over 15 amino acids. Trimming pared 0 bases from V and 2 bases from J, leaving 11 bases between. The CDR3 DNA reads TGTGCCAGCAGCTTGGAAGGTACACTAAACTATGGCTACACCTTC. It is translated as CASSLEGTLNYGYTF.

This clone was found a few times. The chain has TRBV19 and TRBJ2-6, with TRBD1 matching over 9 bases. The CDR3 sequence is 15 residues long. V lost 6 bases and J lost 2; bases outside the gene matches: 2. The germline V gene has CDR1 LNHDA and CDR2 SQIVND (reference sequence). The CDR3 loop is CASSGDRAGANVLTF. The CDR3 nucleotides are TGTGCCAGTAGCGGGGACAGGGCTGGGGCCAACGTCCTGACTTTC.

This sequence joins TRBV5-5 and TRBJ2-3; D possibly corresponds to TRBD2 (5 bases). CDR3 length: 14 residues. Germline CDR1 SGHKS, CDR2 YYEKEE (reference sequence). Trimming removed 0 bases from V and 1 base from J, with 6 bases in between. CDR3 bases: TGTGCCAGCAGCTTGGTGAGGGGCACAGATACGCAGTATTTT. Its translation: CASSLVRGTDTQYF.

The genes are TRBV7-2 and TRBJ2-7, with D uncertain. Trimming removed 4 bases at V and 6 bases at J, with 10 bases between. CDR3 length: 12 residues. Germline CDR1 SGHTA, CDR2 FQGNSA. The CDR3 here is CASSSVPLEQYF. The CDR3 DNA follows: TGTGCCAGCAGCTCAGTCCCCCTCGAGCAGTACTTC. Full variable domain (rest looked up from reference TRBV7-2 and TRBJ2-7): GAGVSQSPSNKVTEKGKDVELRCDPISGHTALYWYRQSLGQGLEFLIYFQGNSAPDKSGLPSDRFSAERTGGSVSTLTIQRTQQEDSAVYLCASSSVPLEQYFGPGTRLTVT.

This chain uses TRBV6-5 with TRBJ2-2; D might be TRBD1 (5 bases). V was trimmed by 10 bases and J by 7 bases, leaving 7 bases between them. This CDR3 has 10 amino acids. CDR1 and CDR2 from the germline V gene are MNHEY and SVGAGI. The CDR3 DNA reads as TGTGCCATAAGGGGCGGGGAGCTGTTTTTT. Translating gives CAIRGGELFF.

The chain couples TRBV18 to TRBJ2-3; D is ambiguous. The CDR3 extends over 12 amino acids. V dropped 3 bases and J dropped 7 bases, with 8 bases sitting between them. Germline V gene data show CDR1 as KGHSH and CDR2 as LQKENI. The CDR3: CASSPADYTQYF. CDR3 nucleotide sequence: TGTGCCAGCTCACCGGCAGATTATACGCAGTATTTT.

The V gene is TRBV10-3, the J gene TRBJ1-2, with TRBD1 matching 9 bases. This CDR3 has 14 amino acids. Germline trimming cut 6 bases from V and 3 bases from J; bases unmatched to any gene: 5. CDR1 ENHRY and CDR2 SYGVKD come from the germline V gene. In DNA form, the CDR3 reads TGTGCCATCAGAGGGACAGGGATTTACTATGGCTACACCTTC. It codes for CAIRGTGIYYGYTF.

The CDR3: CASSWSGTSGSRRETQYF. DNA for the CDR3: TGTGCCAGCAGTTGGTCCGGGACTAGCGGGAGCAGGAGGGAGACCCAGTACTTC. The chain carries TRBV6-2 or TRBV6-3 and TRBJ2-5, with 14 bases lining up with TRBD2. V lost 4 bases, J lost 5 bases, and 12 bases stayed unmatched. Looked up from germline, CDR1 is MNHEY and CDR2 is SVGEGT. The CDR3 consists of 18 residues.

The genes are TRBV10-2 and TRBJ2-2; tentatively, D is TRBD1 (5 bases). CDR1 WSHSY and CDR2 SAAADI come from the germline V gene. The CDR3 length is 14 residues. V was shortened by 6 bases and J by 1 base, with 9 bases between the two germline ends. CDR3 protein: CASRGTGNTGELFF. CDR3 in DNA: TGCGCCAGCAGGGGAACAGGGAACACCGGGGAGCTGTTTTTT.

This chain links TRBV16 with TRBJ1-1, with D unresolved. Germline loops: CDR1 KGHSY, CDR2 FQNENV. The CDR3 contains 13 residues. The V end lost 4 bases, the J end lost 2 bases, and 8 bases lay between the germline ends. The CDR3 loop reads CASSLGLNTEAFF. The DNA of the CDR3 is TGTGCCAGCAGCCTCGGGTTAAACACTGAAGCTTTCTTT.

The rearrangement uses TRBV2 and TRBJ2-1; D possibly corresponds to TRBD2 (5 bases). From germline, CDR1 is SNHLY and CDR2 FYNNEI. The CDR3 is made up of 15 amino acids. Trimming removed 1 base from V and 3 bases from J, with 10 bases in between. The CDR3 loop reads CASSEGLAVYNEQFF. The DNA for the CDR3 is TGTGCCAGCAGTGAAGGGCTAGCAGTCTACAATGAGCAGTTCTTC.